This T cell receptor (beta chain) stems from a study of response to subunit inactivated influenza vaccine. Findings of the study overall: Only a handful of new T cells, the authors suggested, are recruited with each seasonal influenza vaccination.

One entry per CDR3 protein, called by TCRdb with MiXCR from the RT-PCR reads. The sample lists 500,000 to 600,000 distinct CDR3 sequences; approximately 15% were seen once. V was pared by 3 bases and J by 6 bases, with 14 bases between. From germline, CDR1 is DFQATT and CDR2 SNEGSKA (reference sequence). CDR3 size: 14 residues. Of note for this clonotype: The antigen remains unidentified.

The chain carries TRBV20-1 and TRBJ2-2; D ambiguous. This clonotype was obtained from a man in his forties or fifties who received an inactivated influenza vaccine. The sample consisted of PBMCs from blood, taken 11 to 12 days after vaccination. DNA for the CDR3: TGCAGTGCTAGGCTTATCTTGAGCTCCGGGGAGCTGTTTTTT. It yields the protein CSARLILSSGELFF.